This is a list of T cell receptor beta chains from one sample in a study of OX40 agonist ivuxolimab in advanced cancers. Produced via immunoSEQ multiplex PCR; TCRdb's table is partial and in-frame only. This sample yields around 80,000 clones, of which 80% to 95% are seen a single time; about 0.7% belongs to the top ten. Specimen: CD4+ or CD8+ T cells sorted from blood, collected in a trial of the OX40 agonist ivuxolimab. All receptors derive from an adult with an advanced solid tumor such as melanoma, head and neck, liver or kidney cancer. Each CDR3 is given with its conserved first and last residue. The order of the fields is clone size, V gene, D gene, J gene, CDR3 DNA, CDR3 protein. The D gene is left open where the match is weak. Rows give clone size only sometimes, using once, few, many, or a class for an expanded clone.

size: .
V: TRBV19
D: .
J: TRBJ1-1
DNA: TGTGCCAGTAGTACACCCCGGGAGCAAGCTTTCTTT
CDR3: CASSTPREQAFF

size: few
V: TRBV2
D: .
J: TRBJ2-2
DNA: TGTGCCAGCAGCTCCATCCAGGCCGGGGAGCTGTTTTTT
CDR3: CASSSIQAGELFF

size: .
V: TRBV30
D: .
J: TRBJ1-6
DNA: TGTGCCTGGAGTTTAACCGGGATTGGGAATTCACCCCTCCACTTT
CDR3: CAWSLTGIGNSPLHF

size: few
V: TRBV11-2
D: .
J: TRBJ2-3
DNA: TGTGCCACCCGAGCGGAGGCAGATACGCAGTATTTT
CDR3: CATRAEADTQYF

size: .
V: TRBV11-3
D: .
J: TRBJ2-2
DNA: TGTGCCAGCAGCTTAGTTCCCTTTCCCGGGGAGCTGTTTTTT
CDR3: CASSLVPFPGELFF

size: .
V: TRBV7-3
D: .
J: TRBJ2-1
DNA: TGTGCCAGCAGCTTAGGGACGGTGGGCCACAATGAGCAGTTCTTC
CDR3: CASSLGTVGHNEQFF

size: .
V: TRBV19
D: .
J: TRBJ1-1
DNA: TGTGCCAGTAGGCAGGGAGGGTACACTGAAGCTTTCTTT
CDR3: CASRQGGYTEAFF

size: .
V: TRBV5-1
D: TRBD1
J: TRBJ1-3
DNA: TGCGCCAGCAGCTCGACAGGGGGCTCCTTTCACTCTGGAAACACCATATATTTT
CDR3: CASSSTGGSFHSGNTIYF

size: .
V: TRBV7-3
D: TRBD1
J: TRBJ2-3
DNA: TGTGCCAGCAGGATCGGCCCCGGGACAGCTTGGTATTTT
CDR3: CASRIGPGTAWYF

size: .
V: TRBV18
D: .
J: TRBJ1-2
DNA: TGTGCCAGCTCGCCCGGACAGAACTATGGCTACACCTTC
CDR3: CASSPGQNYGYTF

size: .
V: TRBV5-1
D: .
J: TRBJ1-3
DNA: TGCGCCAGCGGGTTCTCGGGGGTTGACACCATATATTTT
CDR3: CASGFSGVDTIYF

size: .
V: TRBV30
D: TRBD1
J: TRBJ1-5
DNA: TGTGCCTGGAGTGTAGGGGGCCGGGGCAATCAGCCCCAGCATTTT
CDR3: CAWSVGGRGNQPQHF

size: .
V: TRBV18
D: .
J: TRBJ1-2
DNA: TGTGCCAGCTCACCCCCCGGGGCAGGGGAAGGCTATGGCTACACCTTC
CDR3: CASSPPGAGEGYGYTF

size: .
V: TRBV5-6
D: .
J: TRBJ1-2
DNA: TGTGCCAGCAGCCTGACCCCAACAGATAACTATGGCTACACCTTC
CDR3: CASSLTPTDNYGYTF

size: .
V: TRBV4-1
D: .
J: TRBJ2-2
DNA: TGCGCCAGCAGCCAAGTCGTACAAGTGGATGACGGGGAGCTGTTTTTT
CDR3: CASSQVVQVDDGELFF

size: .
V: TRBV19
D: .
J: TRBJ2-3
DNA: TGTGCCAGTAGTTCACAGGGAGGAGATACGCAGTATTTT
CDR3: CASSSQGGDTQYF

size: .
V: TRBV10-3
D: .
J: TRBJ2-3
DNA: TGTGCCATCAATGACGCACGCACAGATACGCAGTATTTT
CDR3: CAINDARTDTQYF

size: .
V: TRBV5-1
D: .
J: TRBJ2-5
DNA: TGCGCCAGCAGCTTTCAGCCCCAAGAGACCCAGTACTTC
CDR3: CASSFQPQETQYF

size: .
V: TRBV6-6
D: TRBD1
J: TRBJ2-5
DNA: TGTGCCAGCAGCTGGACAGGGGCCGACGAGACCCAGTACTTC
CDR3: CASSWTGADETQYF

size: .
V: TRBV5-4
D: TRBD2
J: TRBJ2-1
DNA: TGTGCCAGCAGCTCGGGGGGTTACCGCTCCTACAATGAGCAGTTCTTC
CDR3: CASSSGGYRSYNEQFF

size: .
V: TRBV18
D: .
J: TRBJ2-2
DNA: TGTGCCAGCTCAGGGTCCGGGACAAACACCGGGGAGCTGTTTTTT
CDR3: CASSGSGTNTGELFF

size: .
V: TRBV7-9
D: .
J: TRBJ2-1
DNA: TGTGCCAGCAGCTATCCCCAGGGTGACAATGAGCAGTTCTTC
CDR3: CASSYPQGDNEQFF

size: .
V: TRBV9
D: TRBD1
J: TRBJ1-5
DNA: TGTGCCAGCAGCGCGACAGGGGATTGGGGTCAGCCCCAGCATTTT
CDR3: CASSATGDWGQPQHF

size: .
V: TRBV10-1
D: .
J: TRBJ1-1
DNA: TGCGCCAGCAGTGATTCGTACTTCACTGAAGCTTTCTTT
CDR3: CASSDSYFTEAFF

size: once
V: TRBV6-1
D: .
J: TRBJ1-1
DNA: TGTGCCAGCAGTGAAGGGGCGAAGACTGAAGCTTTCTTT
CDR3: CASSEGAKTEAFF

size: .
V: TRBV6-5
D: TRBD1
J: TRBJ1-1
DNA: TGTGCCAGCAACGCCGGGACAGGGGTTTTCGCTTTCTTT
CDR3: CASNAGTGVFAFF

size: .
V: TRBV19
D: .
J: TRBJ1-1
DNA: TGTGCCAGTAGTGTTCAGCGAGTAGACACTGAAGCTTTCTTT
CDR3: CASSVQRVDTEAFF

size: .
V: TRBV7-3
D: .
J: TRBJ2-3
DNA: TGTGCCAGCAGCTTACGGCGGGGCAGCACAGATACGCAGTATTTT
CDR3: CASSLRRGSTDTQYF

size: .
V: TRBV7-3
D: .
J: TRBJ1-5
DNA: TGTGCCAGCAGCTTAACGGTAAATCAGCCCCAGCATTTT
CDR3: CASSLTVNQPQHF

size: .
V: TRBV6-1
D: TRBD1
J: TRBJ2-7
DNA: TGTGCCAGCAGTGTGAGAGGGGGGGACAGGGGCCCCTACGAGCAGTACTTC
CDR3: CASSVRGGDRGPYEQYF

size: .
V: TRBV5-1
D: .
J: TRBJ2-2
DNA: TGCGCTAGTCGGCCAGCGGGGAACACCGGGGAGCTGTTTTTT
CDR3: CASRPAGNTGELFF

size: .
V: TRBV5-5
D: .
J: TRBJ1-3
DNA: TGTGCCAGCAGCACCGGAGGCTCTGGAAACACCATATATTTT
CDR3: CASSTGGSGNTIYF

size: .
V: TRBV7-9
D: TRBD2
J: TRBJ2-7
DNA: TGTGCCAGCAGCTTAGCTAGCGGGAGGAGGAACGAGCAGTACTTC
CDR3: CASSLASGRRNEQYF

size: .
V: TRBV29-1
D: .
J: TRBJ2-1
DNA: TGCAGCGTTGATCAGATCTCCTACAATGAGCAGTTCTTC
CDR3: CSVDQISYNEQFF

size: .
V: TRBV6-1
D: .
J: TRBJ2-3
DNA: TGTGCCAGCAGGGCCCCTATTACAGATACGCAGTATTTT
CDR3: CASRAPITDTQYF

size: once
V: TRBV9
D: .
J: TRBJ2-3
DNA: TGTGCCAGCAGCCCTAACCCACTCGGCACAGATACGCAGTATTTT
CDR3: CASSPNPLGTDTQYF